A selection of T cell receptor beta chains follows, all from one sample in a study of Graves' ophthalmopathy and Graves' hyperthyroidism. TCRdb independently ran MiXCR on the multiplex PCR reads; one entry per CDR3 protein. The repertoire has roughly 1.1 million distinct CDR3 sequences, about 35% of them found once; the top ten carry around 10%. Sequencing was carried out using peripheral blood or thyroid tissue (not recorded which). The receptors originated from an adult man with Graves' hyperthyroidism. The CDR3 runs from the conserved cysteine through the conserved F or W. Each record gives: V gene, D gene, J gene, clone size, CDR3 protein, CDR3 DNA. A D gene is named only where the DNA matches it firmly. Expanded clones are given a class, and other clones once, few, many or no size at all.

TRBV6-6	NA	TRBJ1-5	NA	CASSYRGGYSNQPQHF	TGTGCCAGCAGTTACCGCGGGGGTTATAGCAATCAGCCCCAGCATTTT
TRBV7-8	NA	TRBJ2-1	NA	CASSPTGNEQFF	TGTGCCAGCAGCCCGACTGGAAATGAGCAGTTCTTC
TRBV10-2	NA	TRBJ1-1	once	CASSEDGPDTEAFF	TGCGCCAGCAGTGAGGACGGCCCGGACACTGAAGCTTTCTTT
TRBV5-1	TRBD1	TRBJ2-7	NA	CASSLGTGGFTYEQYF	TGCGCCAGCAGCTTGGGGACAGGGGGGTTTACCTACGAGCAGTACTTC
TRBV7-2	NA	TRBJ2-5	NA	CASTLPPGVAETQYF	TGTGCCAGCACCTTGCCCCCAGGGGTGGCAGAGACCCAGTACTTC
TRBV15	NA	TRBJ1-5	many	CATNRGGGDQPQHF	TGTGCCACTAACCGTGGGGGGGGAGATCAGCCCCAGCATTTT
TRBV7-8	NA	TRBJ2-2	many	CASSLGSRNTGELFF	TGTGCCAGCAGCTTAGGTTCGCGGAACACCGGGGAGCTGTTTTTT
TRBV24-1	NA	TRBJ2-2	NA	CATSDLIRAGELFF	TGTGCCACCAGTGATTTGATCCGGGCCGGGGAGCTGTTTTTT
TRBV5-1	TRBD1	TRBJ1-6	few	CASSPRTGNGGSPLHF	TGCGCCAGCAGCCCCAGGACAGGCAACGGGGGGTCACCCCTCCACTTT
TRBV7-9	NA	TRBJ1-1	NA	CASSQQTLEAFF	TGCGCCAGCAGCCAACAGACACTTGAAGCTTTCTTT
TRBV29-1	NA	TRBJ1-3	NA	CSVELRGTSSGNTIYF	TGCAGCGTTGAACTCAGGGGAACGAGCTCTGGAAACACCATATATTTT
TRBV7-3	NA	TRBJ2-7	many	CASSPTSAGYEQYF	TGTGCCAGCAGCCCAACTAGTGCGGGGTACGAGCAGTACTTC
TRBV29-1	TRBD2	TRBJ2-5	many	CSVEEILAGVQETQYF	TGCAGCGTTGAAGAAATACTAGCGGGGGTCCAAGAGACCCAGTACTTC
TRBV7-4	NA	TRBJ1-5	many	CASSPPGGIGSNQPQHF	TGTGCCAGCAGCCCCCCGGGAGGGATTGGAAGCAATCAGCCCCAGCATTTT
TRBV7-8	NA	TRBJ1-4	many	CASSPGTRVGEKLFF	TGTGCCAGCAGTCCTGGGACACGGGTCGGTGAAAAACTGTTTTTT
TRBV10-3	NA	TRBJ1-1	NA	CAIRGDKMNTEAFF	TGTGCCATCAGGGGGGACAAGATGAACACTGAAGCTTTCTTT
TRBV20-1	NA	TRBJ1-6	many	CSAREGEDNHSPLHF	TGCAGTGCTAGAGAGGGGGAAGACAATCATTCACCCCTCCACTTT
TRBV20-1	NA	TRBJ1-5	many	CSARDLQGNQPQHF	TGCAGTGCTAGAGATCTGCAGGGGAATCAGCCCCAGCATTTT
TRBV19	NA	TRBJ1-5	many	CASSSIGERGHF	TGTGCCAGTAGTTCGATCGGCGAACGGGGGCATTTT
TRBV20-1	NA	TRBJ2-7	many	CSAGGPYEQYF	TGCAGTGCAGGAGGCCCCTACGAGCAGTACTTC
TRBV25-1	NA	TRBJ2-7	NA	CASSWRGATYEQYF	TGTGCCAGCAGCTGGAGGGGGGCCACCTACGAGCAGTACTTC
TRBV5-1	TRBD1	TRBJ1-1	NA	CASSQQTGGWAEAFF	TGCGCCAGCAGCCAACAGACAGGGGGCTGGGCTGAAGCTTTCTTT
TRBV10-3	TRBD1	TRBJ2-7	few	CASSYAVQGAGEQYF	TGTGCCAGCAGTTACGCCGTCCAGGGGGCGGGGGAGCAGTACTTC
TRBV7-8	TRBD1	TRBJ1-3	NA	CASSARQGLSSGNTIYF	TGTGCCAGCAGCGCACGACAGGGACTCTCCTCTGGAAACACCATATATTTT